Below, one TCR beta chain is given with its context. The CDR3 has 16 amino acids. Germline V gene lookup returns CDR1 MNHEY and CDR2 SMNVEV (reference sequence). After removal of 3 bases from V and 3 bases from J, the junction contained 8 bases not matched to a gene. The data originate from a study of OX40 agonist ivuxolimab in advanced cancers. In the study overall: Patients were infused with ivuxolimab every 2 weeks at 0.01 to 10 mg/kg. Among those enrolled, mean age was approximately 60 years (range about 23 to 80) and 75% to 85% were male.

Produced via immunoSEQ multiplex PCR; TCRdb's table is partial and in-frame only. Of 80,000 to 100,000 clones listed, 90% to 95% are singletons. This rearrangement joins TRBV27 to TRBJ2-3; TRBD2 agrees at 8 bases. This TCR was sampled from an adult with an advanced solid tumor such as melanoma, head and neck, liver or kidney cancer. The material was CD4+ or CD8+ T cells sorted from blood, obtained in a trial of the OX40 agonist ivuxolimab. CDR3 residues: CASSFRGGAGTDTQYF. The CDR3, as DNA: TGTGCCAGCAGTTTCCGGGGGGGCGCGGGTACAGATACGCAGTATTTT.